This T cell receptor beta chain was observed in a study of blood T cell repertoires in COVID-19. Across the whole study: The analysed material was cDNA or gDNA that came from T cells, B-cell-depleted T cells, or PBMCs.

Cohort allocation depended upon clinical history that participants reported. The germline V gene has CDR1 SQVTM and CDR2 ANQGSEA. Trimming removed 2 bases at V and 5 bases at J, with 8 bases between. There are 12 residues in the CDR3. The method was immunoSEQ multiplex PCR; TCRdb's version includes in-frame clones alone and lacks a portion of them. The sample holds 250,000 to 300,000 clones, around nine tenths seen once. This chain links TRBV29-1 with TRBJ2-3; no firm D call. The source is a woman aged 30 to 39 who had recovered from COVID-19. Sample: PBMCs or T cells enriched from blood (not recorded which). As DNA, the CDR3 is TGCAGCGTTGAATCTGAGTTAGATACGCAGTATTTT. Translated: CSVESELDTQYF.